This section outlines one TCR beta chain sequence together with its context. Its target is unknown. There are 13 residues in the CDR3. Germline V lookup: CDR1 MDHEN, CDR2 SYDVKM. Trimming removed 7 bases at V and 2 bases at J, with 12 bases between. Sequenced by immunoSEQ multiplex PCR; TCRdb stores in-frame clones only, minus some. This table holds more than 400,000 clones, 65% to 85% found once. These data belong to a study of shared clonotypes between healthy human individuals. Findings of the study overall: Represented diversity, genetic and exposure-history alike, was limited by few donors.

The sequence was collected from a woman in her thirties or forties in good health. Some clones in this sample may be carry-over from other donors' samples. Material for sequencing was PBMCs. The J gene is TRBJ2-7, the V gene TRBV28, with D hard to call. This chain's CDR3 is CASTLGSTYEQYF. The CDR3 DNA reads TGTGCCAGCACCTTAGGTAGTACCTACGAGCAGTACTTC.